A single T cell receptor (beta chain) is shown here with its context. Its antigen is still unknown. These data are taken from a study of regulatory dendritic cells for organ transplantation. Study-wide findings and caveats: Regulatory dendritic cells appeared to expand memory CD8+ clones less than mature ones. Naive T cells showed high diversity, memory cells less, memory CD8+ least. Considerable individual heterogeneity was seen in alloreactive memory CD8+ T cells.

From germline, CDR1 is SGHAT and CDR2 FQNNGV. This CDR3 has 14 residues. Naive CD45RA+ and memory CD45RO+ CD4+ or CD8+ T cells were FACS-sorted. Clones were read by immunoSEQ multiplex PCR, and TCRdb kept only the in-frame ones, dropping some. In the table there are nearly 30,000 clones, over 60% of which are singletons. This receptor was obtained from a human donor in good health. The chain couples TRBV11-2 to TRBJ2-5; 7 bases are shared with TRBD1. The DNA matches TRBJ2-7 better at its end, which makes the J call doubtful. The specimen was memory CD4+ T cells from blood. Subset described: CD45RO+ memory T cells. In nucleotides, the CDR3 is TGTGCCAGCAGCCCAGGGACAGAATCCTACGAGCAGTACTTC. Protein product: CASSPGTESYEQYF.